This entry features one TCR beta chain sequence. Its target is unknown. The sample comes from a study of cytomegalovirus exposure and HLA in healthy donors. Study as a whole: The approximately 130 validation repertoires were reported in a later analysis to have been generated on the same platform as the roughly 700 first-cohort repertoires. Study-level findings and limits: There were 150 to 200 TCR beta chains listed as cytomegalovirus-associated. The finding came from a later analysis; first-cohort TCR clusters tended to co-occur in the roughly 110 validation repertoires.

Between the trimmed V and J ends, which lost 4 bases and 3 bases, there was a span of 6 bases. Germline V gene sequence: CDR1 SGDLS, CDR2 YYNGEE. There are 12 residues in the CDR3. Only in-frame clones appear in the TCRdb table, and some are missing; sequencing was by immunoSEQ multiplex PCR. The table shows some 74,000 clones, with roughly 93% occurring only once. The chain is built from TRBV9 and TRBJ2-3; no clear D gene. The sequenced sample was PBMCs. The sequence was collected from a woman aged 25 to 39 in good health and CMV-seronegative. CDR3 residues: CASSTLTDTQYF. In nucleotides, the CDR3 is TGTGCCAGCAGCACATTAACAGATACGCAGTATTTT.